The T cell receptor beta chain described here comes from a study of beta chain features in type 1 diabetes. To note about this clone: This same CDR3 is encoded by further DNA sequences in the sample.

Expressed TCRB transcripts got sequenced, as all isolated RNA was reverse transcribed. Data came from immunoSEQ multiplex PCR; TCRdb stores just in-frame clones and leaves some out. The sample contains over 500,000 clones, about a sixth of which appear only once. Germline values: CDR1 SGHTA, CDR2 FQGNSA. Deletions cut 4 bases from V and 2 bases from J, with 8 bases between. CDR3 size: 13 residues. V usage is TRBV7-2 and J usage is TRBJ1-2; D call uncertain. The TCR sequence derives from a young man in good health. Material for sequencing was naive CD4+ T cells from blood. CDR3 protein: CASSSTGNYGYTF. The CDR3 DNA reads TGTGCCAGCAGCTCCACCGGGAACTATGGCTACACCTTC.